The 9 T cell receptor beta chains in this list originate from one sample, sequenced in a study of cytomegalovirus exposure and HLA in healthy donors. The PCR had 60 Vbeta and 13 Jbeta primers. Clones were sequenced by immunoSEQ multiplex PCR, and TCRdb holds only the in-frame ones, with some missing. The sample lists 100,000 to 150,000 clones; 65% to 80% were seen once. Sequencing input: PBMCs. Receptors were obtained from a middle-aged woman in good health and CMV-seropositive.

The rearrangement uses TRBV5-1 and TRBJ2-5; 7 bases line up with TRBD2. CDR3 length: 15 amino acids. The ends lost 1 base at V and 3 bases at J; junction bases unmatched: 6. Germline V lookup: CDR1 SGHRS, CDR2 YFSETQ. The CDR3 here is CASSLSGNHEETQYF. CDR3 in DNA: TGCGCCAGCAGCTTGAGCGGGAACCACGAAGAGACCCAGTACTTC.

The V and J genes are TRBV19 and TRBJ2-5; TRBD1 might be the D (5 bases). Germline lookup yields CDR1 LNHDA and CDR2 SQIVND (reference sequence). The CDR3 runs to 12 residues. V lost 5 bases and J lost 7, with 11 bases in between. CDR3 protein: CASSPVGRTQYF. The CDR3 coding sequence is TGTGCCAGTAGTCCCGTGGGGCGGACCCAGTACTTC. Looking up the rest from reference TRBV19 and TRBJ2-5 gives the full variable domain: DGGITQSPKYLFRKEGQNVTLSCEQNLNHDAMYWYRQDPGQGLRLIYYSQIVNDFQKGDIAEGYSVSREKKESFPLTVTSAQKNPTAFYLCASSPVGRTQYFGPGTRLLVL.

V is TRBV7-9 and J is TRBJ2-5; 7 bases match TRBD2. The germline V gene encodes CDR1 SEHNR and CDR2 FQNEAQ (reference sequence). The CDR3 is 14 amino acids. J lost 5 bases, V lost 3 bases, and 6 bases had no gene match. The CDR3 reads CASSFMGGRETQYF. Written as DNA, the CDR3 is TGTGCCAGCAGCTTCATGGGAGGGCGGGAGACCCAGTACTTC.

The chain uses TRBV7-2 and TRBJ2-7; D is perhaps TRBD2 (6 bases). This CDR3 has 14 residues. Germline V lookup: CDR1 SGHTA, CDR2 FQGNSA. Trimming left V 2 bases short and J 0 bases short, with 8 bases between. CDR3: CASSLRDFSYEQYF. CDR3 bases: TGTGCCAGCAGCTTACGGGACTTCTCCTACGAGCAGTACTTC.

The chain recombines TRBV30 with TRBJ2-3, with 10 bases that match TRBD2. The CDR3 runs to 14 residues. Germline V gene lookup returns CDR1 GTSNPN and CDR2 SVGIG (reference sequence). The ends lost 5 bases at V and 3 bases at J; junction bases unmatched: 5. CDR3: CAWDLAGVTDTQYF. The CDR3 DNA is TGTGCCTGGGACCTAGCGGGAGTGACAGATACGCAGTATTTT.

This clone was seen a few times. The rearrangement links TRBV7-3 to TRBJ2-3; 12 bases map to TRBD2. The length of the CDR3 is 19 residues. The germline gives CDR1 SGHTA, CDR2 FQGTGA. Losses at the gene ends were 5 bases for V and 5 bases for J; bases not matched to a gene: 17. CDR3 DNA: TGTGCCAGCAGCCGACATCCCGGGACTAGCGGGCCGCAAGGAGATACGCAGTATTTT. It yields the protein CASSRHPGTSGPQGDTQYF.

This clone turned up a few times. Other nucleotide sequences from this sample produce the same CDR3. The CDR3 reads CASSPPSRGGTEAFF. Here the CDR3 DNA reads TGTGCCAGCTCACCACCGTCAAGGGGAGGTACTGAAGCTTTCTTT. This chain links TRBV18 with TRBJ1-1; maybe TRBD1 (5 bases). Germline V gives CDR1 KGHSH, CDR2 LQKENI. The CDR3 spans 15 residues. V lost 0 bases and J 5 bases, leaving 13 bases between the germline ends.

The rearrangement joins TRBV5-4 to TRBJ2-3, with TRBD2 matching 10 bases. Per the germline V gene, CDR1 is SGHNT and CDR2 is YYREEE (reference sequence). The trim removed 4 bases at V and 9 bases at J, leaving 8 bases unmatched. The CDR3 length is 14 residues. Here the CDR3 reads CASSLSSGSGTQYF. CDR3 nucleotide sequence: TGTGCCAGCAGCCTTTCTAGCGGGAGTGGAACGCAGTATTTT.

The chain couples TRBV6-5 to TRBJ2-2, with 7 bases matching TRBD1. The CDR3 contains 15 residues. The V segment lost 6 bases and the J segment 4 bases; nucleotides outside the gene matches: 8. Germline V CDR1 and CDR2: MNHEY, SVGAGI. The CDR3 is CASSSGTETTGELFF. The CDR3 DNA reads TGTGCCAGCAGCTCCGGGACAGAGACCACCGGGGAGCTGTTTTTT.